This is a list of T cell receptor beta chains from one sample in a study of Graves' ophthalmopathy and Graves' hyperthyroidism. Via MiXCR, TCRdb re-called the multiplex PCR reads, giving one row per CDR3 protein. Of hundreds of thousands of distinct CDR3 sequences listed, about 38% are singletons. Material: peripheral blood. Receptors were obtained from an adult man with Graves' ophthalmopathy. CDR3s include the opening cysteine and the closing phenylalanine or tryptophan. A D gene is named only where the DNA matches it firmly. Not all rows give a size; the values are once, few, many and, for expanded clones, a class.

d_call j_call clone_size v_call cdr3_nt cdr3_aa
- TRBJ2-7 many TRBV2 TGTGCCAGCAGTGCGGGGCTCCTCTCCTACGAGCAGTACTTC CASSAGLLSYEQYF
- TRBJ2-2 few TRBV9 TGTGCCAGCAGCCAAGGATCGGGAGACGGCGGGGAGCTGTTTTTT CASSQGSGDGGELFF
- TRBJ2-1 - TRBV7-9 TGTGCCAGCAGCTCACCGAGGCAAGAGCAGTTCTTC CASSSPRQEQFF
- TRBJ1-1 many TRBV7-9 TGTGCCAGCAGCTTTTCGACCCGGCGAGTGAACACTGAAGCTTTCTTT CASSFSTRRVNTEAFF
TRBD2 TRBJ2-7 many TRBV20-1 TGCAGTGCTTCCGGGACTAGGCCCTACGAGCAGTACTTC CSASGTRPYEQYF
- TRBJ1-5 - TRBV10-3 TGTGCCATCAGTGATAGGCCGGGAGCAAATCAGCCCCAGCATTTT CAISDRPGANQPQHF
TRBD1 TRBJ2-5 - TRBV29-1 TGCAGCGTTAGCCGGGACAGGGAAGAGACCCAGTACTTC CSVSRDREETQYF
- TRBJ2-5 - TRBV19 TGTGCCAGTAGTATATCGGCAGGGGGGACCTACGAGACCCAGTACTTC CASSISAGGTYETQYF
- TRBJ1-6 many TRBV2 TGTGCCAGCAGTGGGAGGACAGATTTCAGTTCACCCCTCCACTTT CASSGRTDFSSPLHF
TRBD2 TRBJ2-5 many TRBV19 TGTGCCAGTAGTGGACTAGCTTCTCAAGAGACCCAGTACTTC CASSGLASQETQYF
- TRBJ1-2 few TRBV25-1 TGTGCCAGCAGTGCTGGACACTACAACTATGGCTACACCTTC CASSAGHYNYGYTF
- TRBJ2-1 - TRBV10-3 TGTGCCATCAGTGAGAACAGAAGAGGCAATGAGCAGTTCTTC CAISENRRGNEQFF
- TRBJ1-3 - TRBV25-1 TGTGCCAGCAGTTCGAGGTGGCGAAACACCATATATTTT CASSSRWRNTIYF
TRBD2 TRBJ2-7 - TRBV29-1 TGCAGCGTTAAGGGAGCGGGAGGGGCCTACGAGCAGTACTTC CSVKGAGGAYEQYF
TRBD2 TRBJ2-7 - TRBV13 TGTGCCAGCAGCCTAGCGGGGACAGAGGCCAAATACGAGCAGTACTTC CASSLAGTEAKYEQYF
- TRBJ2-3 - TRBV20-1 TGCAGTGCTCTTACATCCATGGACAGCACGGATACGCAGTATTTT CSALTSMDSTDTQYF
- TRBJ1-5 many TRBV19 TGTGCCAGTAGTATACCCTACACCAATCAGCCCCAGCATTTT CASSIPYTNQPQHF
- TRBJ2-5 many TRBV7-2 TGTGCCAGCAGCCCCATGCAGATTCAAGAGACCCAGTACTTC CASSPMQIQETQYF
- TRBJ1-1 many TRBV12-3/TRBV12-4 TGTGCCAGCAGTCTCACCTCCGGGAATCTGAACGCTTTCTTT CASSLTSGNLNAFF
- TRBJ1-2 many TRBV7-9 TGTGCCAGCAGCCTGGGGAACTATGGCTACACCTTC CASSLGNYGYTF
TRBD1 TRBJ2-5 - TRBV5-1 TGCGCCAGCAGCGCGCTATCCGGGACAGGGACCCAGTACTTC CASSALSGTGTQYF
- TRBJ2-2 - TRBV9 TGTGCCAGCAGCCAACCGTATCTGACCGGGGAGCTGTTTTTT CASSQPYLTGELFF
- TRBJ1-1 few TRBV4-1 TGCGCCAGCAGCCATAGTATCCTGAACACTGAAGCTTTCTTT CASSHSILNTEAFF
TRBD1 TRBJ1-4 few TRBV6-6 TGTGCCAGCAGCCCGGGACAGGCTGACAATGAAAAACTGTTTTTT CASSPGQADNEKLFF
TRBD1 TRBJ1-2 - TRBV7-2 TGTGCCTGGTCCGGGACAGGCTATGGCTACACCTTC CAWSGTGYGYTF
TRBD1 TRBJ2-7 - TRBV7-3 TGTGCCAGCAGCTTAACTGGGACAGGGGGAGAGCAGTACTTC CASSLTGTGGEQYF
- TRBJ1-4 - TRBV29-1 TGCAGCGTTGTGGGGGGCGAAAAACTGTTTTTT CSVVGGEKLFF